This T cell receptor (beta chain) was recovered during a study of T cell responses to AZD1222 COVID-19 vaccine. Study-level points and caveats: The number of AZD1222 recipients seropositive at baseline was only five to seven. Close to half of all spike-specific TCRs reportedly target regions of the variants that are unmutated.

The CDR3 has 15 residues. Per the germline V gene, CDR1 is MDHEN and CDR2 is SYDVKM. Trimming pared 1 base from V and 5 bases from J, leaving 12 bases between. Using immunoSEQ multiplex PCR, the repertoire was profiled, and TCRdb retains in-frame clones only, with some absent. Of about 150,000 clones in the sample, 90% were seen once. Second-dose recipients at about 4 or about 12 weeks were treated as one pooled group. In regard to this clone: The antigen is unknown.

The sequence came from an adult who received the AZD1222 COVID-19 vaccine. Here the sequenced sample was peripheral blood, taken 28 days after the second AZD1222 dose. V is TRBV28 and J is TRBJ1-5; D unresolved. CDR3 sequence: CASSLSLGNYQPQHF. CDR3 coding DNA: TGTGCCAGCAGTTTATCCCTTGGTAATTATCAGCCCCAGCATTTT.